A single T cell receptor (beta chain) is shown here with its context. The antigen is unknown. Treatment in this sample: roughly 11-day PBMC culture with coronavirus spike peptide pools or control peptides (ViraFEST assay). The cultures had half their medium swapped for fresh IL-2 medium on days 3 and 7. The record originates from a study of vaccination and CD4 T cells after COVID-19. In the study overall: Convalescent cases consisted of six males and four females, of whom two were Hispanic.

The assay that was used to sequence DNA from cultured CD4+ T cells was the Oncomine TCR Beta short-read assay. Via MiXCR, TCRdb re-called the PCR reads, giving one row per CDR3 protein. The sample lists about 9,600 distinct CDR3 sequences; roughly 24% were seen once. The V gene's germline CDR1 is MGHDK and CDR2 SYGVNS. Germline trimming cut 6 bases from V and 1 base from J; bases unmatched to any gene: 4. CDR3 length: 14 amino acids. The chain links TRBV25-1 to TRBJ2-3; 7 bases are shared with TRBD2. This material consisted of CD4+ T cells from blood, cultured in vitro, taken after SARS-CoV-2 vaccination. The TCR comes from a human donor who had recovered from COVID-19. CDR3 DNA sequence: TGTGCCAGCAGGGCTAGCGGCGGCACAGATACGCAGTATTTT. It translates to CASRASGGTDTQYF.